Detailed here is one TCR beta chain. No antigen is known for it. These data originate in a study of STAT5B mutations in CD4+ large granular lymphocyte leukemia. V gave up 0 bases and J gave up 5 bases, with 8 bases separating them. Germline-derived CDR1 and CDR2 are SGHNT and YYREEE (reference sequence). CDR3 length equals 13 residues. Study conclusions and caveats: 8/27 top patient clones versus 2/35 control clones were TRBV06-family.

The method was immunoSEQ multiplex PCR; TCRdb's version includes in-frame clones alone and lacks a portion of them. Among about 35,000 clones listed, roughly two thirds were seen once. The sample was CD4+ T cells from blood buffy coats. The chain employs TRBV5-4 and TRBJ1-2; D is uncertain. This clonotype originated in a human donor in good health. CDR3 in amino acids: CASSLAGGYGYTF. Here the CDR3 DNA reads TGTGCCAGCAGCTTGGCAGGAGGGTATGGCTACACCTTC. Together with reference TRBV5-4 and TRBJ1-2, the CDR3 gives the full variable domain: ETGVTQSPTHLIKTRGQQVTLRCSSQSGHNTVSWYQQALGQGPQFIFQYYREEENGRGNFPPRFSGLQFPNYSSELNVNALELDDSALYLCASSLAGGYGYTFGSGTRLTVV.